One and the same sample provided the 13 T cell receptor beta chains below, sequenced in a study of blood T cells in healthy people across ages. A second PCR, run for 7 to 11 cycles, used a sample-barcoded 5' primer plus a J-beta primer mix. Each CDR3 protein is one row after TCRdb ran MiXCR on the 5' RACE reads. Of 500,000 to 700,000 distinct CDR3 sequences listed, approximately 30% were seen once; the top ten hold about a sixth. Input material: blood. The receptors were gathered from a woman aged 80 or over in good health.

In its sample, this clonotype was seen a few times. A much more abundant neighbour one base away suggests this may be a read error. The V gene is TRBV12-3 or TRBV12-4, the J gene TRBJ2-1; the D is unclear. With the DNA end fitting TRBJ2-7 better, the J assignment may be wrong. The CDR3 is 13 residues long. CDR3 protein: CASSMSSYNEQYF. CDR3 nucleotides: TGTGCCAGCAGTATGAGCTCCTACAATGAGCAGTACTTC.

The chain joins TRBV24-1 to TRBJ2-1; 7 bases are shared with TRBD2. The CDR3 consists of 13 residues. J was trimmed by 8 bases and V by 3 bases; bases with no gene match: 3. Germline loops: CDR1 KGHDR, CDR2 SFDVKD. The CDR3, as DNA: TGTGCCACCAGTGATCCGACTAGCTATGAGCAGTTCTTC. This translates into CATSDPTSYEQFF.

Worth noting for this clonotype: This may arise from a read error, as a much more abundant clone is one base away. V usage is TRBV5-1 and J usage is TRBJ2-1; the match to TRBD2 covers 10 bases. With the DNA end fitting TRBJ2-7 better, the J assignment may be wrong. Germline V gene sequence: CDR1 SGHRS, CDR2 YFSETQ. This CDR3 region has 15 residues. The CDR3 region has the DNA TGCGCCAGCACCCTAGCGGGGGATCCCTACAATGAGCAGTACTTC. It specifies CASTLAGDPYNEQYF.

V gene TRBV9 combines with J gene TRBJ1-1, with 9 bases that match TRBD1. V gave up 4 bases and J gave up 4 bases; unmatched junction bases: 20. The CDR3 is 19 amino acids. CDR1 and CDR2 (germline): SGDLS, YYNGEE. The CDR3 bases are TGTGCCAGCAGCCCACAACCTCCGGGACAGGGAGTCTTCTCCACTGAAGCTTTCTTT. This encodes CASSPQPPGQGVFSTEAFF.

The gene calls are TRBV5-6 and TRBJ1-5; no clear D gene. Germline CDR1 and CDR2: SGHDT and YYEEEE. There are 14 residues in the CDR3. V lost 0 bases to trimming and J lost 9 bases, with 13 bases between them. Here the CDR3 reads CASSLEGTEVPQHF. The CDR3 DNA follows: TGTGCCAGCAGCTTGGAGGGCACCGAGGTGCCCCAGCATTTT.

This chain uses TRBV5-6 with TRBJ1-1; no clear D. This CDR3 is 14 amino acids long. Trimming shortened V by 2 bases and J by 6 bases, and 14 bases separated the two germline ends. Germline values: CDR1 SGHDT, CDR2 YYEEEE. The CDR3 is CASSFLRYSAEAFF. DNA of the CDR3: TGTGCCAGCAGCTTCCTTCGATATTCGGCTGAAGCTTTCTTT.

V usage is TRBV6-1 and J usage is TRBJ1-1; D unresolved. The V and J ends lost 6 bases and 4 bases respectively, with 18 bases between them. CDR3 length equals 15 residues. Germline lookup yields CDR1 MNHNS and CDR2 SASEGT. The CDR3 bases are TGTGCCAGCAGCCCCTCACGCGTTCTGGTCACTGAAGCTTTCTTT. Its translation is CASSPSRVLVTEAFF.

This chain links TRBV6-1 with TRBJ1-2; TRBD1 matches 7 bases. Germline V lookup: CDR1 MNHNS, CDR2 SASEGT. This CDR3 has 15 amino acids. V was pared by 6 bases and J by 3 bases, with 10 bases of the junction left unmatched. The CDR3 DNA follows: TGTGCCAGCAGATCCCTCCGACAGGGCGACTATGGCTACACCTTC. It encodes CASRSLRQGDYGYTF.

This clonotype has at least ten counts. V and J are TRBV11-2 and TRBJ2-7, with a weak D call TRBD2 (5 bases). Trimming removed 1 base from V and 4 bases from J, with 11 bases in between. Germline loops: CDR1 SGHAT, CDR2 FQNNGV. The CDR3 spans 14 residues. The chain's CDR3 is CASSLGRGGYEQYF. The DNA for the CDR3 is TGTGCCAGCAGCTTAGGTCGGGGTGGATACGAGCAGTACTTC.

The CDR3 region is CASSLDGAYTGELFF. The CDR3 DNA reads TGCGCCAGCAGCTTGGACGGGGCTTACACCGGGGAGCTGTTTTTT. The rearrangement joins TRBV5-1 to TRBJ2-2; D is possibly TRBD1 or TRBD2 (5 bases each). CDR1 SGHRS and CDR2 YFSETQ come from the germline V gene. The V end was cut by 0 bases, the J end by 3 bases, with 9 bases between. The CDR3 extends over 15 amino acids.

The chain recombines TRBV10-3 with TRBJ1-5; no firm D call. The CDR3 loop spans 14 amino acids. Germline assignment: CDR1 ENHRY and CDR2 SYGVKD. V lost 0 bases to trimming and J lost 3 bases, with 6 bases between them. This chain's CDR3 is CAISESGINQPQHF. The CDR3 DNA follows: TGTGCCATCAGTGAGTCAGGGATCAATCAGCCCCAGCATTTT.

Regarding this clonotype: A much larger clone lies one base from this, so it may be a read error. Written as DNA, the CDR3 is TGCAGTGCAACTCGGGTTCCGGAGACCCAGTTCTTC. It specifies CSATRVPETQFF. The chain combines TRBV20-1 with TRBJ2-1, with unresolved D. Germline assignment: CDR1 DFQATT and CDR2 SNEGSKA (reference sequence). Between the trimmed V and J ends, which lost 6 bases and 13 bases, there was a span of 19 bases. The length of the CDR3 is 12 residues.

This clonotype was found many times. As DNA, the CDR3 is TGTGCCAGCAGCTTTTCCCCGATGGAGGCCTATGGCTACACCTTC. Amino acid sequence: CASSFSPMEAYGYTF. This chain links TRBV7-9 with TRBJ1-2, with D hard to call. This CDR3 is built from 15 residues. The V and J ends lost 3 bases and 4 bases respectively, with 15 bases between them. CDR1 and CDR2 from the germline V gene are SEHNR and FQNEAQ (reference sequence).